The clone carrying this T cell receptor beta chain appeared many times. Its antigen is currently unknown. V lost 3 bases and J 0 bases, leaving 11 bases between the germline ends. The CDR3 consists of 15 residues. The germline CDR1 and CDR2 sequences are SGHTS and YDEGEE. The data derive from a study of neurological immune-mediated disorders. Time point: longitudinal time-point 2. Unsorted libraries were generated from 2 million PBMCs held at -80 degrees C. The making of cDNA relied on 5'RACE with 10-nucleotide random UMIs. MiXCR, run by TCRdb on the 5' RACE reads, gives a single entry per CDR3 protein. The sample yields tens of thousands of distinct CDR3 sequences, more than 8% seen once. General study points: None of the CDR3 amino acid sequences found in expanded clones was shared across subjects. This suggests that the TCR-beta repertoires were private in all groups.

The genes are TRBV5-8 and TRBJ2-3; the D gene could be TRBD1 or TRBD2 (6 bases each). The receptor was derived from a man aged 25 to 40 in good health. Sequencing was carried out using PBMCs. In DNA form, the CDR3 reads TGTGCCAGCAGCTGGGGGGCAGGGAGCACAGATACGCAGTATTTT. It encodes CASSWGAGSTDTQYF.